Shown below are 17 T cell receptor beta chains from a single sample sequenced in a study of regulatory T cells in long-lasting Graves disease. Time point here: newly diagnosed GD, antithyroid drugs for less than 3 months. PBMC RNA served as the TCR library source. Arm-PCR with iRepertoire HTBI primers amplified the CDR3 regions for these TCR beta libraries. Using its own MiXCR run on the multiplex PCR reads, TCRdb lists one record per CDR3 protein. This table has about 360,000 distinct CDR3 sequences, 16% appearing once. This same sample was also part of a study on T cells in Graves' hyperthyroidism and ophthalmopathy.

The specimen was peripheral blood mononuclear cells (PBMCs), collected at new diagnosis, from a patient treated with antithyroid drugs. These receptors originate from a woman between 18 and 29 years old with Graves disease.

This clonotype has a handful of counts. This chain connects TRBV7-3 to TRBJ2-7; D not resolved. The CDR3 runs to 13 residues. The germline gives CDR1 SGHTA, CDR2 FQGTGA. V shed 5 bases and J shed 6 bases, with 14 bases lying between them. The CDR3 DNA follows: TGTGCCAGCAGCGCAAGCGACGGTACCGAGCAGTACTTC. Translation gives CASSASDGTEQYF.

This clonotype was observed many times. The chain couples TRBV7-2 to TRBJ2-1, with TRBD2 matching 8 bases. Germline CDR1 is SGHTA and CDR2 is FQGNSA. This CDR3 has 16 amino acids. V was pared by 0 bases and J by 4 bases, with 5 bases of the junction left unmatched. The CDR3 sequence: CASSLAGTSGYNEQFF. The CDR3, as DNA: TGTGCCAGCAGCTTAGCGGGGACTAGTGGGTACAATGAGCAGTTCTTC.

The V and J genes are TRBV14 and TRBJ1-2; 7 bases align to TRBD1. Germline trimming cut 6 bases from V and 2 bases from J; bases unmatched to any gene: 6. The CDR3 runs 14 residues. Germline loops: CDR1 SGHDN, CDR2 FVKESK. CDR3 loop: CASRKQGRNYGYTF. The CDR3, as DNA: TGTGCCAGCAGGAAACAGGGGAGGAACTATGGCTACACCTTC.

Many counts were recorded for this clonotype. V gene TRBV20-1 combines with J gene TRBJ1-5, with D unclear. Trimming shortened V by 4 bases and J by 0 bases, and 13 bases separated the two germline ends. The CDR3 runs to 15 residues. Germline-derived CDR1 and CDR2 are DFQATT and SNEGSKA (reference sequence). The CDR3: CSATSGQYSNQPQHF. The CDR3 DNA is TGCAGTGCTACTTCTGGGCAGTATAGCAATCAGCCCCAGCATTTT.

As regards this clonotype: A read error likely explains this, since a far larger clone differs by one base. This rearrangement joins TRBV11-1 to TRBJ2-1; 11 bases fit TRBD1. The CDR3 has 16 residues. V dropped 5 bases and J dropped 10; count of bases not matched to a gene: 13. Per germline, CDR1 SGHAT and CDR2 FQDESV (reference sequence). The CDR3 here is CASSPAGTGGSYEQFF. The DNA for the CDR3 is TGTGCCAGCAGCCCAGCAGGGACAGGGGGTTCCTACGAGCAGTTCTTC. Complete variable domain (other parts from reference TRBV11-1 and TRBJ2-1): EAEVAQSPRYKITEKSQAVAFWCDPISGHATLYWYRQILGQGPELLVQFQDESVVDDSQLPKDRFSAERLKGVDSTLKIQPAELGDSAMYLCASSPAGTGGSYEQFFGPGTRLTVL.

The chain uses TRBV2 and TRBJ2-5; 11 bases match TRBD2. From germline, CDR1 is SNHLY and CDR2 FYNNEI. Trimming cost V 7 bases and J 5 bases; bases outside gene matches: 9. The CDR3 sequence is 15 residues long. CDR3 coding DNA: TGTGCCAGCATCGTAACTAGCGGGGGTTTGGAGACCCAGTACTTC. Translated, it gives CASIVTSGGLETQYF.

The chain recombines TRBV28 with TRBJ2-5, with TRBD1 as a possible D gene (6 bases). The V and J ends lost 4 bases and 3 bases respectively, with 15 bases between them. The CDR3 consists of 15 residues. Germline-derived CDR1 and CDR2 are MDHEN and SYDVKM. In DNA form, the CDR3 reads TGTGCCAGCAGTTCAGCCACAGGGAAGAAAGAGACCCAGTACTTC. As protein: CASSSATGKKETQYF.

The table lists this clonotype with a count of one. The J gene is TRBJ2-3, the V gene TRBV7-8, with 11 bases identical to TRBD2. With 3 bases clipped from V and 1 base from J, the junction kept 9 bases outside the gene matches. From germline, CDR1 is SGHVS and CDR2 FQNEAQ. The CDR3 sequence is 18 residues long. CDR3 sequence (DNA): TGTGCCAGCAGCTTGGAGGCTAGCGGGGGGACCCGCACAGATACGCAGTATTTT. This codes for CASSLEASGGTRTDTQYF.

This chain links TRBV5-1 with TRBJ2-3; 7 bases are a match to TRBD1. The J call may be wrong; the DNA end is better matched by TRBJ2-5. This CDR3 region has 14 residues. Germline assignment: CDR1 SGHRS and CDR2 YFSETQ. CDR3 in amino acids: CASSLEGGSETQYF. CDR3 nucleotide sequence: TGCGCCAGCAGCTTGGAAGGGGGCTCGGAGACCCAGTACTTC.

The sample holds many counts of this clonotype. This chain uses TRBV10-3 with TRBJ2-5; TRBD2 agrees at 7 bases. Germline V gives CDR1 ENHRY, CDR2 SYGVKD. Trimming took 0 bases from V and 2 from J; bases not matched to a gene: 3. There are 15 residues in the CDR3. The CDR3 sequence: CAISESERGQETQYF. The DNA for the CDR3 is TGTGCCATCAGTGAGTCCGAGCGGGGACAAGAGACCCAGTACTTC.

For this clonotype: A single base separates this from a much larger clone, so it may be a read error. This sequence joins TRBV11-2 and TRBJ2-7; TRBD2 matches at 10 bases. Germline CDR1 is SGHAT and CDR2 is FQNNGV. The CDR3 covers 14 residues. The CDR3 DNA sequence: TGTGCCAGCAGCTTGGCGCTAGCGGGAGTCGAGCCGTACTTC. Protein product: CASSLALAGVEPYF. Full variable domain (rest looked up from reference TRBV11-2 and TRBJ2-7): EAGVAQSPRYKIIEKRQSVAFWCNPISGHATLYWYQQILGQGPKLLIQFQNNGVVDDSQLPKDRFSAERLKGVDSTLKIQPAKLEDSAVYLCASSLALAGVEPYFGPGTRLTVT.

The genes are TRBV5-1 and TRBJ2-7; D may be TRBD2 (6 bases). V was trimmed by 1 base and J by 1 base, leaving 12 bases between them. The CDR3 sequence is 15 residues long. Germline assignment: CDR1 SGHRS and CDR2 YFSETQ. The CDR3 loop reads CASSLTSRSSYEQYF. The CDR3 nucleotides are TGCGCCAGCAGCTTGACTAGCAGGAGTTCCTACGAGCAGTACTTC.

Ten or more counts support this clonotype. V usage is TRBV28 and J usage is TRBJ1-2, with D possibly being TRBD1 (5 bases). V lost 2 bases to trimming and J lost 5 bases, with 9 bases between them. The CDR3 consists of 13 residues. Germline CDR1 reads MDHEN; CDR2 reads SYDVKM. DNA of the CDR3: TGTGCCAGCAGTTTAGGGACGGTATATGGCTACACCTTC. Protein: CASSLGTVYGYTF.

This clonotype was observed at least ten times. V gene TRBV9 combines with J gene TRBJ2-5; D not certain. V was trimmed by 0 bases and J by 3 bases, leaving 6 bases between them. The CDR3 is 13 residues long. Germline-derived CDR1 and CDR2 are SGDLS and YYNGEE. CDR3 nucleotide sequence: TGTGCCAGCAGCGTAGGCCCAAAAGAGACCCAGTACTTC. The encoded protein is CASSVGPKETQYF.

V usage is TRBV29-1 and J usage is TRBJ1-2; D perhaps matches TRBD1 (6 bases). The CDR3 contains 14 residues. Germline V CDR1 and CDR2: SQVTM, ANQGSEA. Trimming left V 5 bases short and J 8 bases short, with 21 bases between. The CDR3 DNA reads TGCAGCGTTCGGGGGGCAGAACCAAAGGGAGGCTACACCTTC. Translated, it gives CSVRGAEPKGGYTF.

As to this clonotype: A much larger clone differs from this one at a single base, so this may be a read error. J is TRBJ2-6 and V is TRBV30; D remains unclear. This CDR3 spans 14 amino acids. CDR1 GTSNPN and CDR2 SVGIG come from the germline V gene (reference sequence). V was clipped by 5 bases and J by 4 bases, with 12 bases between them. CDR3 loop: CAWQARMGANVLTF. The CDR3 coding sequence is TGTGCCTGGCAGGCCAGGATGGGGGCCAACGTCCTGACTTTC.

A note on this clonotype: One junction end does not reproduce the germline sequence, and a read error may be involved. The chain links TRBV28 to TRBJ1-1; possible D gene TRBD1, 5 bases. This CDR3 has 13 residues. CDR1 is MDHEN and CDR2 is SYDVKM in the germline V gene. CDR3: CASSWGPNTGAFF. Here the CDR3 DNA reads TGTGCCAGCAGTTGGGGACCGAACACTGGAGCTTTCTTT. The entire variable domain, with the rest obtained from reference TRBV28 and TRBJ1-1, is as follows: DVKVTQSSRYLVKRTGEKVFLECVQDMDHENMFWYRQDPGLGLRLIYFSYDVKMKEKGDIPEGYSVSREKKERFSLILESASTNQTSMYLCASSWGPNTGAFFGQGTRLTVV.